This TCR beta chain was identified during a study of T cells in localized non-small cell lung cancer. General study points: Clonality of T cells reached its maximum in uninvolved adjacent lung, surpassing tumor. Longer overall survival was associated with a higher density of T cells in the blood. Only one tumor region went through sequencing, so heterogeneity may still be there.

This clone has just a few counts. Its antigen is as yet unknown. This CDR3 spans 15 amino acids. V lost 4 bases to trimming and J lost 12 bases; unmatched junction nucleotides: 11. Germline lookup yields CDR1 LGHNA and CDR2 YNFKEQ. Clones were read by immunoSEQ multiplex PCR, and TCRdb kept only the in-frame ones, dropping some. The repertoire holds about 82,000 clones, about three quarters seen once, with 15% to 20% in the top ten. The clonotype was recovered from a man aged 35-69 years with stage II squamous cell lung carcinoma. The genes are TRBV4-2 and TRBJ1-4, with TRBD1 matching 10 bases. Sample: PBMCs, taken before any cancer treatment. In nucleotides, the CDR3 is TGTGCCAGCAGCCCTTTGCGGGACAGGGGTGCGGAACTGTTTTTT. It codes for CASSPLRDRGAELFF.